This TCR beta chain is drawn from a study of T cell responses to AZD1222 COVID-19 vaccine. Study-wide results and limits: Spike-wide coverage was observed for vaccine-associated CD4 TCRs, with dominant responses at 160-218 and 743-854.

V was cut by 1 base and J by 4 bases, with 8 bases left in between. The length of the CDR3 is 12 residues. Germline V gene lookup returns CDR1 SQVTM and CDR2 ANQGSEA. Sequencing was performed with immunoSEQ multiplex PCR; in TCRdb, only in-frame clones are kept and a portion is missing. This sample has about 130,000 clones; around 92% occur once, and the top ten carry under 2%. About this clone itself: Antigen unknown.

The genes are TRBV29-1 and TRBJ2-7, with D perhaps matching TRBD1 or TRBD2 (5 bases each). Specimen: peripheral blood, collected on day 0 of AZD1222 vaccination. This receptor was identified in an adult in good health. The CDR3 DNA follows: TGCAGCGTTGAAGTGGGGGTATACGAGCAGTACTTC. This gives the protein CSVEVGVYEQYF.